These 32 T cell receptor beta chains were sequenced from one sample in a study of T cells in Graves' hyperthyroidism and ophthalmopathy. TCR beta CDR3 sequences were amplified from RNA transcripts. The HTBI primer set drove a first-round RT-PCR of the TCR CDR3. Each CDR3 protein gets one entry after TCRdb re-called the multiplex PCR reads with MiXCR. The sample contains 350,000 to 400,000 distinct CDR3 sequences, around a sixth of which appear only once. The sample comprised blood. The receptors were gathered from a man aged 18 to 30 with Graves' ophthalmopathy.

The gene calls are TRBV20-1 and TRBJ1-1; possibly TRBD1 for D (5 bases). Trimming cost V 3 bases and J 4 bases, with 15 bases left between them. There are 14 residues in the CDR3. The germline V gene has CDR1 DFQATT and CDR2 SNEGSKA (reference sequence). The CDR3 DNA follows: TGCAGTGCTAGTTCCGGGGGAGGGGTCACTGAAGCTTTCTTT. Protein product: CSASSGGGVTEAFF.

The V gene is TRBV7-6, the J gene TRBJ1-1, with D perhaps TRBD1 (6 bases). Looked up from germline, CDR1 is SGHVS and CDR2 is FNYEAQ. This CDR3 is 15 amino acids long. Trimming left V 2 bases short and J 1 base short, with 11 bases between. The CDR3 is CASSLSLGQNTEAFF. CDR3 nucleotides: TGTGCCAGCAGCTTATCACTGGGACAGAACACTGAAGCTTTCTTT.

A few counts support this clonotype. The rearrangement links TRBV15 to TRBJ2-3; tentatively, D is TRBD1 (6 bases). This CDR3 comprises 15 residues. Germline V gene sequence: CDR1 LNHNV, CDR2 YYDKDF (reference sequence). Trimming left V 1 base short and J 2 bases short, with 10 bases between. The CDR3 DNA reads TGTGCCACCAGCAGAGTTCGGACAGACACAGATACGCAGTATTTT. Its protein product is CATSRVRTDTDTQYF.

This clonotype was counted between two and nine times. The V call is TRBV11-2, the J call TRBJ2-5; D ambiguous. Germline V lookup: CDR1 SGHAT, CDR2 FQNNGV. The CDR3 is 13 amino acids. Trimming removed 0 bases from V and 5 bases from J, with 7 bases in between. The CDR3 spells CASSLDRVETQYF. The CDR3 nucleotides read TGTGCCAGCAGCTTAGATCGGGTGGAGACCCAGTACTTC.

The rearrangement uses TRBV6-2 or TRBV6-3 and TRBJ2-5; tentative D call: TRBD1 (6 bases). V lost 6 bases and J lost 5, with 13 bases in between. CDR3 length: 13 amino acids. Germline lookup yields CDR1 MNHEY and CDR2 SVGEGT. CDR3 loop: CASRDSSRETQYF. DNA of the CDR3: TGTGCCAGCAGGGACAGCTCCCGGGAGACCCAGTACTTC.

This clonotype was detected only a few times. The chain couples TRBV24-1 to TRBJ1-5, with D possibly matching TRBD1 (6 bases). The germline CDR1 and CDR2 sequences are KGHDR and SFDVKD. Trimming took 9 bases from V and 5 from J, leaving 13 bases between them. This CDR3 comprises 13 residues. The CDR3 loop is CATSGKGDQPQHF. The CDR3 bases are TGTGCCACCTCAGGGAAGGGGGATCAGCCCCAGCATTTT.

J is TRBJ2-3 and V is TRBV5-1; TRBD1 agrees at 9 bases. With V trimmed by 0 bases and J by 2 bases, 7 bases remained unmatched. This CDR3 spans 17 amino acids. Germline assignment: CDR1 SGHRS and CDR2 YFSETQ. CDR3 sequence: CASSLGGTGLATDTQYF. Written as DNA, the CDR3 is TGCGCCAGCAGCTTGGGAGGGACAGGGCTTGCCACAGATACGCAGTATTTT.

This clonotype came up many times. DNA of the CDR3: TGTGCCAGCAGTTTGGGACAGGGGATTAGCACAGATACGCAGTATTTT. Its translation is CASSLGQGISTDTQYF. The rearrangement links TRBV28 to TRBJ2-3; 10 bases line up with TRBD1. Trimming removed 3 bases from V and 0 bases from J; junction bases left unmatched: 3. This CDR3 has 16 residues. The V gene's germline CDR1 is MDHEN and CDR2 SYDVKM.

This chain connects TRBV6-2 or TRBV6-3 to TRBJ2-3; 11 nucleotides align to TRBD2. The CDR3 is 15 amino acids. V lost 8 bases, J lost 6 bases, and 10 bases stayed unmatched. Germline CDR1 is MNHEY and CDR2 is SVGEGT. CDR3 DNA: TGTGCCAGCGCCCATAGCGGGGGGGCAGGGGATACGCAGTATTTT. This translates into CASAHSGGAGDTQYF.

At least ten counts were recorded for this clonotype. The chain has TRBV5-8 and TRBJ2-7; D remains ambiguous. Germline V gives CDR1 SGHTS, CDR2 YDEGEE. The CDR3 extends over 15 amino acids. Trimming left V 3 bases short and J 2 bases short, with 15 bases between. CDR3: CASSYNRGSPYEQYF. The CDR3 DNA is TGTGCCAGCAGCTACAACCGTGGGTCGCCCTACGAGCAGTACTTC.

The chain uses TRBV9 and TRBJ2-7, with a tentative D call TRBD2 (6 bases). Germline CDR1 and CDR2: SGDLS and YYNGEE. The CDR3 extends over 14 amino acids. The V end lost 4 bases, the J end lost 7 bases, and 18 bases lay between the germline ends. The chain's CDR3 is CASSLGQVGREQYF. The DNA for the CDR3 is TGTGCCAGCAGCCTAGGGCAGGTTGGGAGGGAGCAGTACTTC.

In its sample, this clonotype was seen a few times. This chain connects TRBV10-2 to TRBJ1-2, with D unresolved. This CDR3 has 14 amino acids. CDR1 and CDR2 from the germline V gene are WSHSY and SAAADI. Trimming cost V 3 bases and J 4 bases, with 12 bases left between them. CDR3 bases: TGCGCCAGCAGTGACCAGGTAGTCGGCTATGGCTACACCTTC. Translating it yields CASSDQVVGYGYTF.

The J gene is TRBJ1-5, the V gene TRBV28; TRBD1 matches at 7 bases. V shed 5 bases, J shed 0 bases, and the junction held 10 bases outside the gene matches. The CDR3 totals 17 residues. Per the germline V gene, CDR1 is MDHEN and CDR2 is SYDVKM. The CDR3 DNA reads TGTGCCAGCAGTCCCGACAGGGCCCGTTATAGCAATCAGCCCCAGCATTTT. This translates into CASSPDRARYSNQPQHF. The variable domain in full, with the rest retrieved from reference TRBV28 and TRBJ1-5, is DVKVTQSSRYLVKRTGEKVFLECVQDMDHENMFWYRQDPGLGLRLIYFSYDVKMKEKGDIPEGYSVSREKKERFSLILESASTNQTSMYLCASSPDRARYSNQPQHFGDGTRLSIL.

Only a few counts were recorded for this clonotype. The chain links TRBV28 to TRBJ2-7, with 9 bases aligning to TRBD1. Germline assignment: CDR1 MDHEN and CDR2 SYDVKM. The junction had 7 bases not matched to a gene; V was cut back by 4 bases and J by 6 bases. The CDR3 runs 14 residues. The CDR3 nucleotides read TGTGCCAGCAGTTCGGGGACAGGGTGGTCCGAGCAGTACTTC. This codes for CASSSGTGWSEQYF.

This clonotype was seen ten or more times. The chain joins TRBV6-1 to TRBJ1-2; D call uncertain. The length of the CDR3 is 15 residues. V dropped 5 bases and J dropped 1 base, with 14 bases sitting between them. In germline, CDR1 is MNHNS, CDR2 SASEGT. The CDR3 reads CASSSHSTLNYGYTF. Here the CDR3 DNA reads TGTGCCAGCAGTAGCCACAGCACCCTTAACTATGGCTACACCTTC.

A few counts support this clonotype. CDR3 loop: CASTPSGDTGELFF. The CDR3 coding sequence is TGTGCCAGCACCCCATCCGGGGACACCGGGGAGCTGTTTTTT. V usage is TRBV9 and J usage is TRBJ2-2, with D possibly being TRBD2 (5 bases). CDR3 size: 14 residues. Germline V gene lookup returns CDR1 SGDLS and CDR2 YYNGEE. Trimming pared 6 bases from V and 3 bases from J, leaving 12 bases between.

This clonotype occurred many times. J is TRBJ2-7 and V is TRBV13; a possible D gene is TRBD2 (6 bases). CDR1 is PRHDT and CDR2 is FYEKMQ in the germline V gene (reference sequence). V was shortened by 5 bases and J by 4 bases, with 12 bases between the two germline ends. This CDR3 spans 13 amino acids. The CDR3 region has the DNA TGTGCCAGCAGCCCAGGACGGGAGTACGAGCAGTACTTC. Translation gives CASSPGREYEQYF.

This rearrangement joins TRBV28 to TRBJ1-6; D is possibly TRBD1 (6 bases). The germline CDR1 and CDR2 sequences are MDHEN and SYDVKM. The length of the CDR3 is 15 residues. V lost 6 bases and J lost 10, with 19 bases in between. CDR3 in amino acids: CASRGENRESSPLHF. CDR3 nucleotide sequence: TGTGCCAGCAGGGGAGAGAACAGGGAATCCTCACCCCTCCACTTT.

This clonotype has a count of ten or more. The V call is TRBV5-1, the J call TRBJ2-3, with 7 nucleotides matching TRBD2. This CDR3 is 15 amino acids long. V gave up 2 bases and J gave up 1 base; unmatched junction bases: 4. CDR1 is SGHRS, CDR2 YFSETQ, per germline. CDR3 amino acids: CASSFIRGGTDTQYF. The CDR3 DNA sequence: TGCGCCAGCAGCTTTATCCGGGGGGGCACAGATACGCAGTATTTT.

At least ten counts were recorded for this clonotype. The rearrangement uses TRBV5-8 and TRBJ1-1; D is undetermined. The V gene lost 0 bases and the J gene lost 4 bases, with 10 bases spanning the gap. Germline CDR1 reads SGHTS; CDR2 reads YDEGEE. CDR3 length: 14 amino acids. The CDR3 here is CASSLDVGSTEAFF. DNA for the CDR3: TGTGCCAGCAGCTTGGACGTGGGAAGCACTGAAGCTTTCTTT. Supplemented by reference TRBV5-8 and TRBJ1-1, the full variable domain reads EAGVTQSPTHLIKTRGQQATLRCSPISGHTSVYWYQQALGLGLQFLLWYDEGEERNRGNFPPRFSGRQFPNYSSELNVNALELEDSALYLCASSLDVGSTEAFFGQGTRLTVV.

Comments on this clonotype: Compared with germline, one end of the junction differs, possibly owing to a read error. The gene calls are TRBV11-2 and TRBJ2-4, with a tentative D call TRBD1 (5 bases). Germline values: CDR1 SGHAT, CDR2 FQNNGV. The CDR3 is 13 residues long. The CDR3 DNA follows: TGTGCCAGCAGCTTAGATCAGGGCAGCGCCGAGCACTTC. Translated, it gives CASSLDQGSAEHF.

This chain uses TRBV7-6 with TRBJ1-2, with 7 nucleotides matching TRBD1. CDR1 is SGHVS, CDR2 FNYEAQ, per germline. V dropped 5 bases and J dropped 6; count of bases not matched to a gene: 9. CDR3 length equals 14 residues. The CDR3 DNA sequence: TGTGCCAGCAGCCCCCTACAGGGGATAAATGGCTACACCTTC. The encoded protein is CASSPLQGINGYTF.

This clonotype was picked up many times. The CDR3 DNA reads TGTGCCAGCAGCCAAGAACTGAGGTCCGGCTACACCTTC. This gives the protein CASSQELRSGYTF. The chain recombines TRBV3-1 with TRBJ1-2; no reliable D call. The V gene's germline CDR1 is LGHDT and CDR2 YNNKEL (reference sequence). This CDR3 contains 13 residues. V was clipped by 0 bases and J by 8 bases, with 10 bases between them.

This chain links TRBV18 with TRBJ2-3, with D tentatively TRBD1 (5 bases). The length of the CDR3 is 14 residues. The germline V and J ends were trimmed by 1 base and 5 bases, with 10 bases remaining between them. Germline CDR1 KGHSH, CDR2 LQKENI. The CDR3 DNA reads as TGTGCCAGCTCACCACGTCAGGGTAAAGATACGCAGTATTTT. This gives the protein CASSPRQGKDTQYF.

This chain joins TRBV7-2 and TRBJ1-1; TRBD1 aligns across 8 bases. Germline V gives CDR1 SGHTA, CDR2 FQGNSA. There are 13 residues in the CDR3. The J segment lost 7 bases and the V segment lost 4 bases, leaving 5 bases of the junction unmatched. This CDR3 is CASSWTRGLEAFF. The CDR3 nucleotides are TGTGCCAGCAGCTGGACCAGGGGGCTTGAAGCTTTCTTT.

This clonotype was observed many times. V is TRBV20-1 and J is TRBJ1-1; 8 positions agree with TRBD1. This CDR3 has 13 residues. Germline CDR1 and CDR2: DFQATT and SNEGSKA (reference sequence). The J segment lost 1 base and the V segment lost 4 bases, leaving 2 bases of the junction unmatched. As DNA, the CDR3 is TGCAGTGCTACAGGGGGCCCGAACACTGAAGCTTTCTTT. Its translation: CSATGGPNTEAFF.

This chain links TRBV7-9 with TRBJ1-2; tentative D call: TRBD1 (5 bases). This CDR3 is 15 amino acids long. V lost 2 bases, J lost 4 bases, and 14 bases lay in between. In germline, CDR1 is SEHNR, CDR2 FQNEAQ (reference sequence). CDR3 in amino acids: CASSLSRGSFYGYTF. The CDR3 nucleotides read TGTGCCAGCAGCTTATCAAGGGGCAGTTTCTATGGCTACACCTTC.

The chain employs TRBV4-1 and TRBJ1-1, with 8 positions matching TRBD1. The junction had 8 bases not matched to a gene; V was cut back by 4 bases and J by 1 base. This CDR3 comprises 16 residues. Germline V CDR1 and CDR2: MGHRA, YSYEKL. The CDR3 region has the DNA TGCGCCAGCAGCCCAGGACAGGGTCCTAAGAACACTGAAGCTTTCTTT. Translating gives CASSPGQGPKNTEAFF.

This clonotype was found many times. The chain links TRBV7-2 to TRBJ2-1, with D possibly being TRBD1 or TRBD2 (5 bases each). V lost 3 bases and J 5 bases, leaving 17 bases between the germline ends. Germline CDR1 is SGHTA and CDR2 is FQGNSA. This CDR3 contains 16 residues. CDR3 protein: CASSFVGTGLDNEQFF. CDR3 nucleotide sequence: TGTGCCAGCAGCTTTGTGGGAACGGGGCTCGACAATGAGCAGTTCTTC.

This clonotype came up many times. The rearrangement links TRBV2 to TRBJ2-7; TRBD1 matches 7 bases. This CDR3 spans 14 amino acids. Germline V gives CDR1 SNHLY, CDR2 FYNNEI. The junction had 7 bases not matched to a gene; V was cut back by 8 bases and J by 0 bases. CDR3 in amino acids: CASSRDSNSYEQYF. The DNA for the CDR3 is TGTGCCAGCTCCCGGGACAGTAACTCCTACGAGCAGTACTTC.

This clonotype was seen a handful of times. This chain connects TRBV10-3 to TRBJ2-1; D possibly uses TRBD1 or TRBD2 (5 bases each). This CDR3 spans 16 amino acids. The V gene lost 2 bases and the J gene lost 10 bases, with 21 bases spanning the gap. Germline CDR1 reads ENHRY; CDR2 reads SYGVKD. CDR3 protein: CAISELVGPEVQEQFF. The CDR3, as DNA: TGTGCCATCAGTGAGCTGGTGGGGCCGGAGGTGCAAGAGCAGTTCTTC.

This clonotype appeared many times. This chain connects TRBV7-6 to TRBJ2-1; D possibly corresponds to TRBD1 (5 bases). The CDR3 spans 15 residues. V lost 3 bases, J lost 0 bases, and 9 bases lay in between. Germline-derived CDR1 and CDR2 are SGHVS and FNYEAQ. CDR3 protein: CASSFQDSSYNEQFF. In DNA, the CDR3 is TGTGCCAGCAGCTTCCAAGACAGCTCCTACAATGAGCAGTTCTTC.